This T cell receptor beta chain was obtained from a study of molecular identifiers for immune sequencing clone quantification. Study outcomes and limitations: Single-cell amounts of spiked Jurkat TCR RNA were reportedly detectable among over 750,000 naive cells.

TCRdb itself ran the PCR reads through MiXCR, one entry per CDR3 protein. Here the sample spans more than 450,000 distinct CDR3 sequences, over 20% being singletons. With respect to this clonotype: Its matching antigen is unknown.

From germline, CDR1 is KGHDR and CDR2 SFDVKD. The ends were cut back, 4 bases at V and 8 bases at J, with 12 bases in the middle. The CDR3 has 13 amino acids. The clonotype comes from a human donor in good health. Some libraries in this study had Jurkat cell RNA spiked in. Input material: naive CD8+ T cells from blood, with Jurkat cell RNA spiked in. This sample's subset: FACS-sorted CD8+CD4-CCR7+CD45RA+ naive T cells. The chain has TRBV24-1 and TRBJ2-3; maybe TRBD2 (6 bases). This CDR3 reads CATSEGGASTQYF. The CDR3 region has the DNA TGTGCCACCAGTGAGGGGGGAGCGAGTACGCAGTATTTT.